Shown below are 15 T cell receptor beta chains from a single sample sequenced in a study of blood T cell repertoires in COVID-19. Clones were sequenced by immunoSEQ multiplex PCR, and TCRdb holds only the in-frame ones, with some missing. The sample consists of about 140,000 clones, 86% of them appearing once. Material: peripheral blood. These receptors originate from a woman in her sixties with acute or convalescent COVID-19.

The rearrangement links TRBV27 to TRBJ2-1; 9 nucleotides align to TRBD1. CDR3 length: 14 residues. CDR1 is MNHEY, CDR2 SMNVEV, per germline (reference sequence). J lost 4 bases, V lost 5 bases, and 3 bases had no gene match. As DNA, the CDR3 is TGTGCCAGCAGTCCCGGGACAGGGTACAATGAGCAGTTCTTC. It encodes CASSPGTGYNEQFF.

The rearrangement uses TRBV7-8 and TRBJ1-6; 7 nucleotides align to TRBD1. Per the germline V gene, CDR1 is SGHVS and CDR2 is FQNEAQ. V dropped 4 bases and J dropped 0; count of bases not matched to a gene: 12. This CDR3 contains 19 residues. In nucleotides, the CDR3 is TGTGCCAGCAGCTCCTTCGACAGGGCAAGATCCTCCTATAATTCACCCCTCCACTTT. This sequence encodes CASSSFDRARSSYNSPLHF.

V is TRBV3-1 (or the pseudogene TRBV3-2) and J is TRBJ2-1, with D perhaps matching TRBD2 (5 bases). The CDR3 is 17 amino acids. Trimming took off 1 base at V and 2 bases at J, with 15 bases between the two ends. Germline V lookup: CDR1 LGHDT, CDR2 YNNKEL (reference sequence). The CDR3 bases are TGTGCCAGCAGCCAAGGGACTCGAGGTAGTGCCTACAATGAGCAGTTCTTC. Translating gives CASSQGTRGSAYNEQFF.

CDR3: CASTRSGQGAFEQYF. The CDR3 DNA is TGTGCCAGCACCCGAAGTGGACAGGGGGCTTTCGAGCAGTACTTC. This sequence joins TRBV6-5 and TRBJ2-7; 11 bases agree with TRBD1. The CDR3 consists of 15 residues. Germline trimming cut 7 bases from V and 6 bases from J; bases unmatched to any gene: 11. Germline V gives CDR1 MNHEY, CDR2 SVGAGI.

The rearrangement joins TRBV21-1 to TRBJ1-1; the listed D gene, TRBD1, was not tested against the DNA. TRBV21-1 is a known pseudogene. This CDR3 is 19 amino acids long. The CDR3, as DNA: TGTGCCAGCAGCAAAGCGCCTAGCCCGGGACAGGGGTATATGACTGAAGCTTTCTTT. It encodes CASSKAPSPGQGYMTEAFF.

This clone was seen repeatedly, ten times or more. The chain uses TRBV7-6 and TRBJ1-1, with D tentatively TRBD1 (5 bases). The CDR3 loop spans 15 amino acids. Per the germline V gene, CDR1 is SGHVS and CDR2 is FNYEAQ. V lost 3 bases and J 4 bases, leaving 15 bases between the germline ends. CDR3 bases: TGTGCCAGCAGCTTGGCTCCCGGACACCTCACTGAAGCTTTCTTT. It specifies CASSLAPGHLTEAFF.

This sequence joins TRBV7-9 and TRBJ1-2; the match to TRBD1 covers 8 bases. This CDR3 region has 16 residues. Germline V gene sequence: CDR1 SEHNR, CDR2 FQNEAQ (reference sequence). Trimming took 2 bases from V and 5 from J; bases not matched to a gene: 10. CDR3 sequence (DNA): TGTGCCAGCAGCTTACGGGGACAGGCCGATGGGTATGGCTACACCTTC. This translates into CASSLRGQADGYGYTF.

The chain combines TRBV3-1 (or the pseudogene TRBV3-2) with TRBJ2-7; D may be TRBD2 (6 bases). CDR3 length: 16 residues. V was trimmed by 1 base and J by 0 bases, leaving 13 bases between them. Germline V gene lookup returns CDR1 LGHDT and CDR2 YNNKEL (reference sequence). CDR3 coding DNA: TGTGCCAGCAGCCAAGGGTGGGGACTGGGCTCCTACGAGCAGTACTTC. Protein sequence: CASSQGWGLGSYEQYF.

CDR3 sequence (DNA): TGTGCCAGCTCACAACAGGGAAGCAATCAGCCCCAGCATTTT. Translating gives CASSQQGSNQPQHF. This chain uses TRBV18 with TRBJ1-5; D may be TRBD1 (6 bases). This CDR3 is 14 amino acids long. Trimming took 4 bases from V and 1 from J, leaving 8 bases between them. The germline V gene has CDR1 KGHSH and CDR2 LQKENI.

The J gene is TRBJ2-4, the V gene TRBV9, with D possibly TRBD1 on 6 matching bases. The CDR3 loop spans 16 amino acids. Trimming left V 4 bases short and J 2 bases short, with 16 bases between. Germline CDR1 reads SGDLS; CDR2 reads YYNGEE. CDR3 DNA: TGTGCCAGCAGCTCGGGCCCACAGGGTACCAAAAACATTCAGTACTTC. Its protein product is CASSSGPQGTKNIQYF.

V usage is TRBV28 and J usage is TRBJ2-3, with 11 bases matching TRBD2. This CDR3 contains 16 residues. The V gene's germline CDR1 is MDHEN and CDR2 SYDVKM. V shed 4 bases, J shed 3 bases, and the junction held 6 bases outside the gene matches. Here the CDR3 reads CASSSPASGGTDTQYF. CDR3 DNA: TGTGCCAGCAGTTCCCCGGCTAGCGGGGGGACAGATACGCAGTATTTT.

J is TRBJ1-1 and V is TRBV7-9, with D tentatively TRBD1 (5 bases). Looked up from germline, CDR1 is SEHNR and CDR2 is FQNEAQ (reference sequence). Trimming removed 5 bases from V and 1 base from J, with 11 bases in between. The CDR3 has 14 amino acids. CDR3 DNA sequence: TGTGCCAGCAGCATACGAACAGGGAACACTGAAGCTTTCTTT. This sequence encodes CASSIRTGNTEAFF.

This rearrangement joins TRBV24-1 to TRBJ2-3, with 9 bases that match TRBD2. V shed 4 bases and J 0 bases; nucleotides not matched to a gene: 4. The CDR3 runs 16 residues. Germline values: CDR1 KGHDR, CDR2 SFDVKD. Here the CDR3 reads CATSDPRGGSTDTQYF. The CDR3 DNA follows: TGTGCCACCAGTGACCCGCGGGGGGGCAGCACAGATACGCAGTATTTT.

The chain combines TRBV19 with TRBJ2-1; weak D call: TRBD2 (7 bases). Trimming took 2 bases from V and 0 from J, leaving 11 bases between them. Germline V gene sequence: CDR1 LNHDA, CDR2 SQIVND (reference sequence). The CDR3 spans 16 residues. CDR3 amino acids: CASSIRGGRSYNEQFF. CDR3 coding DNA: TGTGCCAGTAGTATAAGGGGGGGGCGCTCCTACAATGAGCAGTTCTTC.

CDR3 in amino acids: CASSKTGQQTSYNSPLHF. DNA for the CDR3: TGTGCCAGCAGCAAAACGGGACAGCAAACCTCCTATAATTCACCCCTCCACTTT. This chain uses TRBV11-2 with TRBJ1-6, with 7 bases matching TRBD1. Germline V gives CDR1 SGHAT, CDR2 FQNNGV. Trimming cost V 5 bases and J 0 bases; bases outside gene matches: 10. This CDR3 has 18 residues.